The present TCR beta chain was sequenced within a study of blood T cell repertoires in COVID-19. V lost 0 bases to trimming and J lost 7 bases, with 13 bases between them. The CDR3 sequence is 15 residues long. Germline-derived CDR1 and CDR2 are MRHNA and SNTAGT. Original handling: Amplification of reference gene primers provided the estimated nucleated cell counts. The data were produced by immunoSEQ multiplex PCR, yet TCRdb's version contains in-frame clones alone and is incomplete. That table supplies the V and J calls and clone size; D and trimming were determined from the DNA. The data hold 150,000 to 200,000 clones, with 76% observed a single time. The study recruited people aged roughly 18 to 95 years across approximately 25 US areas. Cohort assignment relied on participant-reported clinical history.

The sequence was collected from a woman between 50 and 59 years old with acute COVID-19. Source material: PBMCs or T cells enriched from blood (not recorded which). V is TRBV6-4 and J is TRBJ2-1, with TRBD2 as a possible D gene (6 bases). The CDR3, as DNA: TGTGCCAGCAGTGACTCCCGGGATGGGGGGAATGAGCAGTTCTTC. Residues: CASSDSRDGGNEQFF.